This T cell receptor beta chain was found in a study of CD8+ T cells in alopecia areata. Across the study: Treatment of the treated patients consisted of oral tofacitinib, 5 to 10 mg twice daily. Treatment ran 6 to 18 months, with 6 months of follow-up afterward.

Stated treatment: oral pan-JAK inhibitor, 5-10 mg twice daily. Turning to this clone: The antigen is undetermined.

Study conclusions and caveats: Greater clonality was observed in lesional scalp samples, especially alopecia totalis/universalis, versus normal scalp.

Reverse transcribed after extraction, RNA yielded cDNA as the sequencing template. Here immunoSEQ multiplex PCR was the method, and the copy in TCRdb shows in-frame clones only, minus some. In the table there are 200,000 to 250,000 clones, around three fifths of which are singletons. The sequencing used CD4+ T cells sorted from blood, collected at week 4, from a patient treated with tofacitinib. The clonotype comes from a human donor with alopecia areata.

CDR3 bases: TGTGCAATCGCCGGGACAGGGGGGCCCCAGCATTTT. Encoded protein: CAIAGTGGPQHF. The rearrangement links TRBV6-1 to TRBJ1-5; 11 bases match TRBD1. The CDR3 totals 12 residues. Per the germline V gene, CDR1 is MNHNS and CDR2 is SASEGT.